This TCR beta chain derives from a study of radiotherapy plus CTLA-4 blockade in lung cancer. Study overall: Objective responses arose in about 17% of patients, and 25% to 40% experienced disease control.

Study-level points and caveats: In blood, early T cell clone dynamics reportedly predicted response best, together with interferon-beta.

CDR3 length: 15 residues. CDR1 and CDR2 (germline): MDHEN, SYDVKM. Trimming left V 7 bases short and J 4 bases short, with 17 bases between. On this clone: What it binds is unknown.

Some clones are missing from TCRdb's copy, which holds only in-frame ones; the method was immunoSEQ multiplex PCR. There are tens of thousands of clones in the sample; 60% to 80% occur only once, and roughly 15% lies in the top ten. This receptor was obtained from a human donor with non-small cell lung cancer whose response to radiotherapy plus ipilimumab could not be evaluated. Some clones in this sample may be carry-over from other donors' samples. The sequencing used peripheral blood, collected from a patient treated with radiotherapy plus ipilimumab. The chain is built from TRBV28 and TRBJ2-1; D perhaps matches TRBD1 (6 bases). CDR3 in DNA: TGTGCCAGCAAGCAGGGGTACCTCCCTTACAATGAGCAGTTCTTC. Its translation is CASKQGYLPYNEQFF.